The rows below give T cell receptor beta chains drawn from one sample of a study of T cells after somatic rescue of genetic block. Clones were sequenced by immunoSEQ multiplex PCR, and TCRdb holds only the in-frame ones, with some missing. The sample includes about 15,000 clones, less than 75% of them seen just once. The material sequenced was peripheral blood mononuclear cells (PBMCs). These receptors originate from a man aged 18 to 30. The CDR3 runs from the conserved cysteine through the conserved F or W.

j_call	v_call	cdr3_aa
TRBJ2-7	TRBV28	CASSPPPGQGPLYEQYF
TRBJ2-1	TRBV11-2	CASSFRTGENNEQFF
TRBJ1-4	TRBV5-6	CASSLVGGMTVNEKLFF
TRBJ2-1	TRBV29-1	CSVRDSPYNEQFF
TRBJ1-1	TRBV7-9	CASSLRTGPNTEAFF
TRBJ1-2	TRBV5-4	CASRTGFYGYTF
TRBJ2-4	TRBV4-2	CASSQDSGGRAKNIQYF
TRBJ2-7	TRBV2	CASSPGLAGANYEQYF
TRBJ2-2	TRBV9	CASSAPIAGGTGELFF
TRBJ2-1	TRBV25-1	CASSVGGLAGNNEQFF
TRBJ2-5	TRBV7-7	CASSSLRAGNGETQYF
TRBJ1-5	TRBV28	CASSRHLLGGQPQHF
TRBJ1-6	TRBV28	CASSLPGGQGDNSPLHF
TRBJ1-2	TRBV30	CAWTSRQSIPFLDYGYTF